The T cell receptor (beta chain) described here comes from a study of T cells after yellow fever vaccination. This clonotype has only one observation. The germline V gene encodes CDR1 DFQATT and CDR2 SNEGSKA (reference sequence). CDR3 length equals 12 residues. V gave up 7 bases and J gave up 2 bases, with 12 bases separating them. One entry per CDR3 protein results from TCRdb running MiXCR on the 5' RACE reads. The sample consists of around 250,000 distinct CDR3 sequences, 6.9% of them appearing once. The TCR was taken from a young man who received the YFV17D yellow fever vaccine. The specimen was CD4+ T cells sorted from PBMCs, collected 15 days after the yellow fever booster vaccination. The chain has TRBV20-1 and TRBJ2-7; a possible D gene is TRBD1 (5 bases). CDR3 amino acids: CSVIQGTYEQYF. CDR3 nucleotides: TGCAGTGTGATCCAGGGTACCTACGAGCAGTACTTC.